The TCR beta chain under discussion was sequenced for a study of T-cell reconstitution after alpha-beta-depleted transplantation in children (dated by TCRdb to about 2016). In terms of the full investigation: The study quantitatively tracked T-cell immune reconstitution after TCRalphabeta/CD19-depleted allogeneic hematopoietic cell transplantation in children using TCR repertoire profiling.

Deletion took 0 bases off V and 5 bases off J, with a span of 13 bases between the germline ends. Inclusive of the bounding cysteine and phenylalanine, the CDR3 is 16 residues long. The read is trimmed to its CDR3 DNA, 48 bases read in frame from base 1. As encoded in the germline V gene (reference sequence), CDR1 is SEHNR while CDR2 is FQNEAQ. Receptor libraries were prepared by PCR. Sequenced using an Illumina HiSeq 2500. Molecular barcoding was employed in the preparation of TCR libraries, with unique molecular identifiers being used to normalize TCRbeta repertoire quantification. Starting from the raw public reads, TCRdb applied fastp trimming at Q25, assembled clones with MiXCR and retained in-frame beta chains. Identical CDR3 protein sequences are pooled into one entry, listed with their most common genes and DNA. The sample profile shows around 250,000 distinct CDR3 sequences; 9.9% of them were found once. The leading ten clones occupy 9.5% to 13% of the sample.

This clonotype was counted a few times. Its antigen remains unidentified. Base quality data are lacking; no much larger clone is found one base away. The origin of this receptor is a human donor who donated a stem cell graft to a child with SCID. The sample consisted of PBMCs from the stem cell graft donor, taken from the stem cell graft. The chain is assembled from TRBV7-9 and TRBJ1-4; no D gene is confidently identified. The sequenced DNA: TGTGCCAGCAGCTTAGCTTTAGGACGGTCCAATGAAAAACTGTTTTTT. Its protein product is CASSLALGRSNEKLFF.